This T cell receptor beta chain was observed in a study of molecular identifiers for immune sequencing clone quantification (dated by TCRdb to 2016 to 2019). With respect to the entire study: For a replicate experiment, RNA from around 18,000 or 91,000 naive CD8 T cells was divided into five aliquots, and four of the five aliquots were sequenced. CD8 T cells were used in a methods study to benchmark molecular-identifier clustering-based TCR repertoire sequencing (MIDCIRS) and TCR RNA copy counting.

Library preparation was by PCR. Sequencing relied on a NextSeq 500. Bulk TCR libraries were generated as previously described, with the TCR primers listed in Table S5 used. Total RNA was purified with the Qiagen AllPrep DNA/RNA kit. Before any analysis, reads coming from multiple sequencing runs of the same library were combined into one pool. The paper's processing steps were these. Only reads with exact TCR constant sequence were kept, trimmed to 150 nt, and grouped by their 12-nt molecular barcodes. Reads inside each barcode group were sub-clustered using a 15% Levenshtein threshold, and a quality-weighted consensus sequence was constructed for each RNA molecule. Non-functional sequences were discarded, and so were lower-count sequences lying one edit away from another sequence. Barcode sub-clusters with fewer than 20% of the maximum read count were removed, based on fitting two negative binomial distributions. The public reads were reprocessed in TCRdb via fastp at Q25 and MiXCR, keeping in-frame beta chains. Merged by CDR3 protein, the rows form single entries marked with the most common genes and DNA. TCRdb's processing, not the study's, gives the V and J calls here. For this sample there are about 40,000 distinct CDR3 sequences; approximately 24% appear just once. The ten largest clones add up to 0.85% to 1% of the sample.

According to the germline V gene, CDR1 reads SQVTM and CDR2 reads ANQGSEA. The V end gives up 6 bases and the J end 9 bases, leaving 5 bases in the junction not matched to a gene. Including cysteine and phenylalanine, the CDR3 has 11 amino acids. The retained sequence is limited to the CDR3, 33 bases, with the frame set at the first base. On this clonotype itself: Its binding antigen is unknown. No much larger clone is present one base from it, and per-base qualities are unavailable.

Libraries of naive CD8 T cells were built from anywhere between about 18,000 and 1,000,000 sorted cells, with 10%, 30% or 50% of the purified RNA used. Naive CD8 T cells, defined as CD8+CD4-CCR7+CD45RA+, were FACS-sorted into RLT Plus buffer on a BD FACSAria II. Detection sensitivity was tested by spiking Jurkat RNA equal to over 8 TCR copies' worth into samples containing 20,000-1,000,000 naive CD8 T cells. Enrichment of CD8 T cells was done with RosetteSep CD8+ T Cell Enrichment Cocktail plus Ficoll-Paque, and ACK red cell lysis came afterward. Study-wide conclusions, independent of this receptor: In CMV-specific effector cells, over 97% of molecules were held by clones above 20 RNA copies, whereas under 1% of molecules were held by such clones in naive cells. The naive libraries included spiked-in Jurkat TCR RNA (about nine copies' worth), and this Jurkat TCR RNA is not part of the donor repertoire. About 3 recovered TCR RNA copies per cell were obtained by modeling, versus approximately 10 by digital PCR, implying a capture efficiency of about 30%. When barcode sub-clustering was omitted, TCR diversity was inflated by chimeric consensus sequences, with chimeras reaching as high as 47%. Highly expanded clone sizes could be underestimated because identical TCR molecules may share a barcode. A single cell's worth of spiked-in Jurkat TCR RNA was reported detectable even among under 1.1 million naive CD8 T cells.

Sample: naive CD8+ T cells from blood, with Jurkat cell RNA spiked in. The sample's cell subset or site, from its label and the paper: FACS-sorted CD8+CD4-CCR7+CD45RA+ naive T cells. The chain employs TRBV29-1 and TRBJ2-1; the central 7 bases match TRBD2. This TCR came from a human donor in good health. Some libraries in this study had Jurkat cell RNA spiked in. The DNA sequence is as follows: TGCAGCGTGTGGACTAGTCTTGAGCAGTTCTTC. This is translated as CSVWTSLEQFF.